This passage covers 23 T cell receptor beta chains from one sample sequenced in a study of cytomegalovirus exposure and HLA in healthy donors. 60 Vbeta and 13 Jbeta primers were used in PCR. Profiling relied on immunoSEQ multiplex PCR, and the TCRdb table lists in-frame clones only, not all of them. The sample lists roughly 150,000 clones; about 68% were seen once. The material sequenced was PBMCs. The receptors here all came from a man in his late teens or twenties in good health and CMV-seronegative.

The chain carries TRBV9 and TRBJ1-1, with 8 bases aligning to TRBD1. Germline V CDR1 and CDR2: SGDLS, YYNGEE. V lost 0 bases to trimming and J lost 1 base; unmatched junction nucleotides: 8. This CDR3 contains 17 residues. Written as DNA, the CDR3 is TGTGCCAGCAGCGTAGGATGGGGGGACAGGCAGAACACTGAAGCTTTCTTT. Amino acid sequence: CASSVGWGDRQNTEAFF.

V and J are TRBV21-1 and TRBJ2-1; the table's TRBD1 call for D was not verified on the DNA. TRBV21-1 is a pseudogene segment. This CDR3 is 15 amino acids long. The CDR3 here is CATPTPTEIKNEQFF. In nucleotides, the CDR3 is TGTGCCACCCCAACCCCGACAGAAATTAAGAATGAGCAGTTCTTC.

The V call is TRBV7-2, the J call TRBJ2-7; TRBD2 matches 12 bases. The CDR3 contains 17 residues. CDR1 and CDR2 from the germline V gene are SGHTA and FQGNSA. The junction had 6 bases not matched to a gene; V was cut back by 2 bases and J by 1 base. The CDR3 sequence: CASSLKLAGGGSYEQYF. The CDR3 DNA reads TGTGCCAGCAGCTTAAAGCTAGCGGGAGGGGGTTCCTACGAGCAGTACTTC.

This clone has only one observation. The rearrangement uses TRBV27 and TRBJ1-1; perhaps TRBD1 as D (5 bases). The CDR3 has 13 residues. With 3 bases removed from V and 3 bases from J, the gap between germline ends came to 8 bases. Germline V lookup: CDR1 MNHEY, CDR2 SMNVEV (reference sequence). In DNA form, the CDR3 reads TGTGCCAGCAGTTTGTGGGGGGACACTGAAGCTTTCTTT. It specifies CASSLWGDTEAFF.

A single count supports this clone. Written as DNA, the CDR3 is TGCGCCAGCAGAGAGGCGGGAGTGGGGCAAGAGACCCAGTACTTC. It translates to CASREAGVGQETQYF. V is TRBV10-2 and J is TRBJ2-5, with 7 bases identical to TRBD2. Unmatched junction bases numbered 9, after V lost 6 bases and J lost 2 bases. In germline, CDR1 is WSHSY, CDR2 SAAADI. The CDR3 contains 15 residues.

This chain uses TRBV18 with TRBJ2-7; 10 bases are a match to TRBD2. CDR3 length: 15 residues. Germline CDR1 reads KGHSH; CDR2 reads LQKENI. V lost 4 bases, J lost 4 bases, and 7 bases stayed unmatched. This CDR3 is CASSQPGLALYEQYF. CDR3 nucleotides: TGTGCCAGCTCACAACCGGGACTAGCGCTATACGAGCAGTACTTC.

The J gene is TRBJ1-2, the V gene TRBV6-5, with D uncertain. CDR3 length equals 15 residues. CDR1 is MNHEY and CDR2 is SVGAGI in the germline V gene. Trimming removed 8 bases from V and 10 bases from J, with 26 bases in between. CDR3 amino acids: CASGQGQERPVSYTF. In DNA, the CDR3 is TGTGCCAGCGGGCAAGGCCAGGAGCGGCCAGTTTCCTACACCTTC.

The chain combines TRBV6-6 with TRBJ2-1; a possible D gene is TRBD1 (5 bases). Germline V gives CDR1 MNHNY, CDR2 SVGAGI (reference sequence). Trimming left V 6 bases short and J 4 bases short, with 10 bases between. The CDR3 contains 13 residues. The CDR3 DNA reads TGTGCCAGCAGCCCCAGGGCTTACAATGAGCAGTTCTTC. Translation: CASSPRAYNEQFF.

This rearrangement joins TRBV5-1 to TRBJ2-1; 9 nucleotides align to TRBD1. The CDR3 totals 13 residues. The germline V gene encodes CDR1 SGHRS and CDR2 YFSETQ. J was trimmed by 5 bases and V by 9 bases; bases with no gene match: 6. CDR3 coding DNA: TGCGCCATCCGGACAGGGGTAAACAATGAGCAGTTCTTC. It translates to CAIRTGVNNEQFF.

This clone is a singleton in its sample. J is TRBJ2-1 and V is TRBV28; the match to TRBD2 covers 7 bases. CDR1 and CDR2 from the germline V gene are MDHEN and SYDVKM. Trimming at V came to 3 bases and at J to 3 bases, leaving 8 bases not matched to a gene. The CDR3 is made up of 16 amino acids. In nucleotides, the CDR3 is TGTGCCAGCAGTTTGGGAGGGGATATAGGCTACAATGAGCAGTTCTTC. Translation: CASSLGGDIGYNEQFF.

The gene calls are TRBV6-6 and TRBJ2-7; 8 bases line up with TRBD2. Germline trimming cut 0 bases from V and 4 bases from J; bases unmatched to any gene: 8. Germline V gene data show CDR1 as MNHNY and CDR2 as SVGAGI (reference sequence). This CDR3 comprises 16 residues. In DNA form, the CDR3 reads TGTGCCAGCAGTTACTCGGGCGGGAGGATAGGTTACGAGCAGTACTTC. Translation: CASSYSGGRIGYEQYF.

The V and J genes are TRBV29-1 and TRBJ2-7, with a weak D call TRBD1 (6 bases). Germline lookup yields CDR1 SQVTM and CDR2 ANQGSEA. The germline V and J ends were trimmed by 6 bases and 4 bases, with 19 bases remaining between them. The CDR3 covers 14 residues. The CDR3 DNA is TGCAGCGTCGCGCCGGCGGACAGCGTGTACGAGCAGTACTTC. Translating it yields CSVAPADSVYEQYF.

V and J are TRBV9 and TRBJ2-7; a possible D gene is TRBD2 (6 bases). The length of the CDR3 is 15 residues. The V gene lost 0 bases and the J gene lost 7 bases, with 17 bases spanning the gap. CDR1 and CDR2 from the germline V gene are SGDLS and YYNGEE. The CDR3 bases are TGTGCCAGCAGCGTAGACCCGGCGGGAACGGTAGAGCAGTACTTC. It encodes CASSVDPAGTVEQYF.

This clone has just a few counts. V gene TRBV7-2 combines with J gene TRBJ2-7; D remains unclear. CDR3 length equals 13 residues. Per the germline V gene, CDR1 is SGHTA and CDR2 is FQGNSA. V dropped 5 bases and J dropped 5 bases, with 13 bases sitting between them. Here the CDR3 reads CASSPGSFHEQYF. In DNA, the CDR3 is TGTGCCAGCAGCCCAGGCAGTTTTCACGAGCAGTACTTC.

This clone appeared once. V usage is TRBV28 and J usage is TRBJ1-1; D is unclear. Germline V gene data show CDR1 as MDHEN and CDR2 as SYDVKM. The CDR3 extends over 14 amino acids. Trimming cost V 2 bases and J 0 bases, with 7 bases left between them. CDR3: CASSLEQMNTEAFF. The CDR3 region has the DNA TGTGCCAGCAGTTTAGAACAGATGAACACTGAAGCTTTCTTT. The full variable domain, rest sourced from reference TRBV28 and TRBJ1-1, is DVKVTQSSRYLVKRTGEKVFLECVQDMDHENMFWYRQDPGLGLRLIYFSYDVKMKEKGDIPEGYSVSREKKERFSLILESASTNQTSMYLCASSLEQMNTEAFFGQGTRLTVV.

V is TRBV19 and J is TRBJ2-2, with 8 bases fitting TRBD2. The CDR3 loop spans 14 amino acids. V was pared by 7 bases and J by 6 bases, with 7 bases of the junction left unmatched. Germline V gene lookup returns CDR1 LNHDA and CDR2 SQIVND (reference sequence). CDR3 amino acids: CASMRAGAPGELFF. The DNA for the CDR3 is TGTGCCAGTATGCGAGCGGGGGCCCCCGGGGAGCTGTTTTTT.

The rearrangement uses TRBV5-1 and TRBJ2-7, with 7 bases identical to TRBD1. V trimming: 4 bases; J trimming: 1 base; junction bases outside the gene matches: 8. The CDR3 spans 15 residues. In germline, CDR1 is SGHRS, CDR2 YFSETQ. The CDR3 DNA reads TGCGCCAGCAGCCAAGCCCCGGGACAGTCCTACGAGCAGTACTTC. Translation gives CASSQAPGQSYEQYF.

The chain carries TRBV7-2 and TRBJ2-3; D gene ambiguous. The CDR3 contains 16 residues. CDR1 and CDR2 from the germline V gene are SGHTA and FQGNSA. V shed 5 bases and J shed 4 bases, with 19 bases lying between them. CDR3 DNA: TGTGCCAGCAGCCCCCTTGGTGGCTCTACAGCAGATACGCAGTATTTT. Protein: CASSPLGGSTADTQYF.

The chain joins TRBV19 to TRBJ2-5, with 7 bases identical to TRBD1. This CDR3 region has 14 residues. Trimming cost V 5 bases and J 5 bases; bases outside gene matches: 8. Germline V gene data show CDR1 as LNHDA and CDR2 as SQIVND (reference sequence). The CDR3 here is CASSRQGPRETQYF. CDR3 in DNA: TGTGCCAGTAGTCGACAGGGCCCCCGGGAGACCCAGTACTTC.

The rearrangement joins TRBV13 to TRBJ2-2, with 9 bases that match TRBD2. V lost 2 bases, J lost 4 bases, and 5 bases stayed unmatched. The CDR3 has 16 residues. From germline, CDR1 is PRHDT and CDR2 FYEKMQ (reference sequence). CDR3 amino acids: CASSLSGGWGTGELFF. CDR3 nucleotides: TGTGCCAGCAGCTTAAGCGGGGGGTGGGGCACCGGGGAGCTGTTTTTT.

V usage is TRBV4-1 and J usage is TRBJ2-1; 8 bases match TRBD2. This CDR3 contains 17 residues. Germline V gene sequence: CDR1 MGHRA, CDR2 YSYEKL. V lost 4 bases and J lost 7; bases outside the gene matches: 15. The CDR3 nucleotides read TGCGCCAGCAGCCCAGGCGGCCTAGCGGGTCCGAGTAATGAGCAGTTCTTC. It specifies CASSPGGLAGPSNEQFF.

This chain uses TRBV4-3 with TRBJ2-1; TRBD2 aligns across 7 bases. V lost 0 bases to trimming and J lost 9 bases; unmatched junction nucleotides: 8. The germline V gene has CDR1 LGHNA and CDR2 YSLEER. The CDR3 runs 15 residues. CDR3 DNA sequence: TGCGCCAGCAGCCAAGATCGGTCGAGGGAGGGTGAGCAGTTCTTC. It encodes CASSQDRSREGEQFF.

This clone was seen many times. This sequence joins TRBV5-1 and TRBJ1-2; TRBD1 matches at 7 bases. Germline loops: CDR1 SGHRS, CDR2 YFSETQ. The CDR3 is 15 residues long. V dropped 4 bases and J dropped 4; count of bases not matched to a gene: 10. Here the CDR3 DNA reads TGCGCCAGCAGCGCCGACCCGGGACAGCCCTATGGCTACACCTTC. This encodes CASSADPGQPYGYTF.